Presented here are 14 T cell receptor beta chains from one specimen sequenced in a study of shared clonotypes between healthy human individuals. Selected positively for CCR7 and CD45RO-negative, naive CD8 cells excluded terminally differentiated effector memory CD45RA+ cells. Generated by immunoSEQ multiplex PCR, the TCRdb table keeps only in-frame clones and is missing some. Seen here are over 750,000 clones, 95% to 97% observed once, and the top ten hold approximately 0.2%. The sample consisted of naive CD8+ T cells sorted from blood. These receptors all stem from a man younger than 40 in good health.

This chain connects TRBV13 to TRBJ2-1, with 9 nucleotides matching TRBD2. Germline-derived CDR1 and CDR2 are PRHDT and FYEKMQ (reference sequence). The CDR3 is made up of 16 amino acids. The V gene end was trimmed by 4 bases and the J gene end by 7 bases; junction bases not matched to a gene: 11. The DNA for the CDR3 is TGTGCCAGCAGCTCCACCGAGAATAGCGGGAGAAATGAGCAGTTCTTC. Amino acids: CASSSTENSGRNEQFF. Complete variable domain (other parts from reference TRBV13 and TRBJ2-1): AAGVIQSPRHLIKEKRETATLKCYPIPRHDTVYWYQQGPGQDPQFLISFYEKMQSDKGSIPDRFSAQQFSDYHSELNMSSLELGDSALYFCASSSTENSGRNEQFFGPGTRLTVL.

This sequence joins TRBV7-6 and TRBJ2-2, with D unresolved. Germline CDR1 and CDR2: SGHVS and FNYEAQ. The CDR3 totals 18 residues. V lost 4 bases to trimming and J lost 3 bases, with 21 bases between them. The CDR3 is CASSSLGVGNGDTGELFF. The CDR3 nucleotides read TGTGCCAGCAGCTCTCTAGGAGTAGGCAATGGGGACACCGGGGAGCTGTTTTTT. Filled out from reference TRBV7-6 and TRBJ2-2, the complete variable domain reads GAGVSQSPRYKVTKRGQDVALRCDPISGHVSLYWYRQALGQGPEFLTYFNYEAQQDKSGLPNDRFSAERPEGSISTLTIQRTEQRDSAMYRCASSSLGVGNGDTGELFFGEGSRLTVL.

On this clone: This specimen includes other DNA sequences encoding the same CDR3. The V gene is TRBV27, the J gene TRBJ2-7; D is ambiguous. The V and J ends lost 2 bases and 5 bases respectively, with 7 bases between them. Germline lookup yields CDR1 MNHEY and CDR2 SMNVEV (reference sequence). The CDR3 totals 12 residues. CDR3: CASSLHGDEQYF. As DNA, the CDR3 is TGTGCCAGCAGTTTACATGGGGACGAGCAGTACTTC.

With respect to this clone: One junction end disagrees with the germline gene, perhaps due to a read error. The V call is TRBV6-6, the J call TRBJ2-7; TRBD2 matches 9 bases. The CDR3 contains 15 residues. Germline V gene lookup returns CDR1 MNHNY and CDR2 SVGAGI (reference sequence). The CDR3 bases are TGTGCCAGCAGTTTCTTAGCGGGAGACTCCCACGAGCAGTACTTC. Amino acid sequence: CASSFLAGDSHEQYF.

In regard to this clone: The sample carries other DNA sequences with the same CDR3. The chain links TRBV7-9 to TRBJ2-7; the D gene could be TRBD1 or TRBD2 (5 bases each). V was shortened by 5 bases and J by 3 bases, with 8 bases between the two germline ends. The CDR3 runs 12 residues. CDR1 and CDR2 (germline): SEHNR, FQNEAQ (reference sequence). The CDR3 DNA sequence: TGTGCCAGCAGCGAGAGGGGCTACGAGCAGTACTTC. The encoded protein is CASSERGYEQYF. The variable domain in full, with the rest retrieved from reference TRBV7-9 and TRBJ2-7, is DTGVSQNPRHKITKRGQNVTFRCDPISEHNRLYWYRQTLGQGPEFLTYFQNEAQLEKSRLLSDRFSAERPKGSFSTLEIQRTEQGDSAMYLCASSERGYEQYFGPGTRLTVT.

The rearrangement joins TRBV7-8 to TRBJ2-7; D gene ambiguous. Trimming took off 5 bases at V and 6 bases at J, with 14 bases between the two ends. This CDR3 region has 13 residues. CDR1 and CDR2 (germline): SGHVS, FQNEAQ. CDR3 bases: TGTGCCAGCAGCCTAGATCTACGAACCGAGCAGTACTTC. It codes for CASSLDLRTEQYF.

Worth noting for this clone: Additional DNA sequences in this sample encode the identical CDR3. The chain combines TRBV7-2 with TRBJ2-7, with TRBD2 matching 10 bases. The CDR3 runs 14 residues. V lost 4 bases and J lost 2; bases outside the gene matches: 2. CDR1 SGHTA and CDR2 FQGNSA come from the germline V gene. The CDR3 loop reads CASSWTSGAYEQYF. In DNA, the CDR3 is TGTGCCAGCAGCTGGACTAGCGGCGCCTACGAGCAGTACTTC.

CDR3 bases: TGTGCCAGCAGCCAAATTACAGGGGACACAGATACGCAGTATTTT. Its protein is CASSQITGDTDTQYF. J is TRBJ2-3 and V is TRBV7-3; 7 bases are a match to TRBD1. V shed 5 bases, J shed 2 bases, and the junction held 7 bases outside the gene matches. Per germline, CDR1 SGHTA and CDR2 FQGTGA. CDR3 size: 15 residues.

This clone is a singleton in its sample. The V call is TRBV7-9, the J call TRBJ2-1, with D perhaps matching TRBD2 (6 bases). The CDR3 runs 18 residues. Trimming left V 5 bases short and J 1 base short, with 21 bases between. Germline V gene lookup returns CDR1 SEHNR and CDR2 FQNEAQ (reference sequence). The DNA of the CDR3 is TGTGCCAGCAGCCCCCGCCGGACTACCTCAATATCCTACAATGAGCAGTTCTTC. Protein sequence: CASSPRRTTSISYNEQFF.

This chain links TRBV27 with TRBJ2-7; D not certain. Germline V gene data show CDR1 as MNHEY and CDR2 as SMNVEV (reference sequence). Trimming shortened V by 7 bases and J by 1 base, and 5 bases separated the two germline ends. The CDR3 has 11 residues. The CDR3 is CASIQSYEQYF. In DNA form, the CDR3 reads TGTGCCAGCATACAGTCCTACGAGCAGTACTTC.

The chain uses TRBV2 and TRBJ2-1; 12 nucleotides align to TRBD2. V shed 6 bases and J 8 bases; nucleotides not matched to a gene: 11. The CDR3 contains 16 residues. Germline values: CDR1 SNHLY, CDR2 FYNNEI. The DNA of the CDR3 is TGTGCCAGCAGCTGGACTAGCGGGAATCCACGGGATGAGCAGTTCTTC. Translating it yields CASSWTSGNPRDEQFF. The whole variable domain, filled in from reference TRBV2 and TRBJ2-1, reads EPEVTQTPSHQVTQMGQEVILRCVPISNHLYFYWYRQILGQKVEFLVSFYNNEISEKSEIFDDQFSVERPDGSNFTLKIRSTKLEDSAMYFCASSWTSGNPRDEQFFGPGTRLTVL.

This chain links TRBV29-1 with TRBJ2-1; D might be TRBD2 (6 bases). In germline, CDR1 is SQVTM, CDR2 ANQGSEA. The V gene lost 6 bases and the J gene lost 5 bases, with 23 bases spanning the gap. The CDR3 consists of 16 residues. The DNA for the CDR3 is TGCAGCGTAGAGGGGAAGTTAGAGGACTATCACAATGAGCAGTTCTTC. It encodes CSVEGKLEDYHNEQFF.

V and J are TRBV10-1 and TRBJ1-5; D possibly corresponds to TRBD1 (5 bases). The CDR3 is 17 amino acids. In germline, CDR1 is WNHNN, CDR2 SYGVQD (reference sequence). Trimming took 3 bases from V and 4 from J, leaving 19 bases between them. The CDR3 DNA is TGCGCCAGCAGTGAACCGGGGGACGAGGCTTGGAATCAGCCCCAGCATTTT. Its protein product is CASSEPGDEAWNQPQHF.

This clone was recorded once. This chain joins TRBV5-4 and TRBJ1-3; D remains unclear. The length of the CDR3 is 14 residues. Between the trimmed V and J ends, which lost 2 bases and 3 bases, there was a span of 9 bases. Germline V gives CDR1 SGHNT, CDR2 YYREEE (reference sequence). The CDR3 DNA follows: TGTGCCAGCAGCTTCAACACGGATGGAAACACCATATATTTT. As protein: CASSFNTDGNTIYF. Full variable domain (outside the CDR3, taken from reference TRBV5-4 and TRBJ1-3): ETGVTQSPTHLIKTRGQQVTLRCSSQSGHNTVSWYQQALGQGPQFIFQYYREEENGRGNFPPRFSGLQFPNYSSELNVNALELDDSALYLCASSFNTDGNTIYFGEGSWLTVV.